This TCR beta chain came from a study of shared clonotypes between healthy human individuals. Trimming removed 5 bases from V and 4 bases from J; junction bases left unmatched: 6. CDR1 and CDR2 (germline): MDHEN, SYDVKM. The CDR3 contains 14 residues. Some clones are missing from TCRdb's copy, which holds only in-frame ones; the method was immunoSEQ multiplex PCR. The table includes a few million clones, approximately 96% detected once. The clonotype comes from a man younger than 35 in good health. The rearrangement links TRBV28 to TRBJ1-2, with 8 bases fitting TRBD1. Sequenced: naive CD4+ T cells sorted from blood. Subset indicated: CD45RA+ positively selected. The CDR3, as DNA: TGTGCCAGCAGTCCCGGACAGGGCAGCTATGGCTACACCTTC. Translating gives CASSPGQGSYGYTF.